This T cell receptor (beta chain) was identified in a study of vaccination effects on CD4 cells after COVID-19. Across the study: Each participant was given two doses of one vaccine (BNT162b2 or mRNA-1273).

The ViraFEST assay expanded antigen-specific CD4+ T cells with viral peptide pools before sequencing. Having been cultured for approximately ten days, the cells underwent CD4+ T cell isolation. Nucleocapsid antibodies stayed negative before and after vaccination, showing no earlier SARS-CoV-2 infection. Supplemented with roughly 9.6 IU/ml IL-2 and approximately 10 ug/ml peptides, two million PBMC per well were kept in culture. Notes on this clone: Its matching antigen is unknown.

With 5 bases clipped from V and 0 bases from J, the junction kept 4 bases outside the gene matches. The CDR3 spans 15 residues. Germline CDR1 and CDR2: LNHNV and YYDKDF (reference sequence). Measured with immunoSEQ multiplex PCR; TCRdb has only the in-frame clones, and not every one. The sample records 23,000 or so clones, about three quarters being singletons. Notes on the study in general: Marked contraction was observed in infection-induced and vaccine-induced clones late after vaccination.

The chain joins TRBV15 to TRBJ2-7; 10 positions agree with TRBD1. The clonotype comes from a human donor who received a COVID-19 vaccine. Here the sequenced sample was CD4+ T cells from PBMCs cultured with SARS-CoV-2 spike peptides, taken before COVID-19 vaccination. CDR3 DNA sequence: TGTGCCACCAGCCCGGACAGGGGGAACTCCTACGAGCAGTACTTC. Translating it yields CATSPDRGNSYEQYF.